This TCR beta chain was observed in a study of T cell repertoires in cytomegalovirus infection. Study in general: Both recently identified HLA-C-restricted and well-studied HLA-B-restricted CMV epitopes were used in the study. Public TCR beta signatures marked donors with CMV infection and the matching HLA.

There are a few counts of this clonotype. What it recognizes is unknown. CDR1 is SGHTA, CDR2 FQGNSA, per germline. The CDR3 has 14 residues. Deletions cut 0 bases from V and 5 bases from J, with 10 bases between. TCRdb reanalysed the reads using MiXCR and keeps one entry per CDR3 protein. The sample includes roughly 700,000 distinct CDR3 sequences, roughly 30% of them seen just once. The study, taken as a whole, reports: HLA-C-restricted CMV clonotypes gave the most frequent clonotype in two of eight donors.

The chain links TRBV7-2 to TRBJ1-1; D is undetermined. The specimen was cultured PBMCs, collected from culture after CMV antigen stimulation. The TCR originated in a human donor in good health (CMV status not recorded). Some clones in this sample may be carry-over from other donors' samples. The CDR3 bases are TGTGCCAGCAGCTTAGCTCTGGGCAAGACTGAAGCTTTCTTT. It encodes CASSLALGKTEAFF.